A single sample is the source of the 4 T cell receptor beta chains below, sequenced in a study of cytomegalovirus exposure and HLA in healthy donors. PCR employed 60 Vbeta and 13 Jbeta primers. The table came from immunoSEQ multiplex PCR; TCRdb's copy has only in-frame clones and leaves some out. The sample gives around 280,000 clones, approximately 90% of which show up once; approximately 2.4% is in the top ten. Sequencing used PBMCs. The receptor source for this set is a woman younger than 35 in good health and CMV-seronegative.

V and J are TRBV13 and TRBJ2-1; perhaps TRBD1 as D (6 bases). The CDR3 loop spans 13 amino acids. The V and J ends lost 0 bases and 7 bases respectively, with 7 bases between them. CDR1 PRHDT and CDR2 FYEKMQ come from the germline V gene (reference sequence). The CDR3 sequence is CASSLGDRNEQFF. CDR3 sequence (DNA): TGTGCCAGCAGCTTAGGTGACAGGAATGAGCAGTTCTTC. Based on the CDR3 plus reference TRBV13 and TRBJ2-1, the full variable domain is AAGVIQSPRHLIKEKRETATLKCYPIPRHDTVYWYQQGPGQDPQFLISFYEKMQSDKGSIPDRFSAQQFSDYHSELNMSSLELGDSALYFCASSLGDRNEQFFGPGTRLTVL.

The CDR3 sequence is CASNLSGKETQYF. Here the CDR3 DNA reads TGTGCCAGCAACCTTTCCGGGAAAGAGACCCAGTACTTC. This chain links TRBV2 with TRBJ2-5; a possible D gene is TRBD2 (5 bases). This CDR3 comprises 13 residues. Trimming removed 7 bases at V and 3 bases at J, with 12 bases between. Germline V gene lookup returns CDR1 SNHLY and CDR2 FYNNEI.

Regarding this clone: A read error may produce the germline difference seen at one junction end. Other DNA sequences in the same sample also yield this CDR3. The chain uses TRBV2 and TRBJ1-6; TRBD1 matches 10 bases. Germline V gene sequence: CDR1 SNHLY, CDR2 FYNNEI. CDR3 length: 15 amino acids. DNA of the CDR3: TGTGCCAGCAGACCTCGGACAGGGGGAAATTCCCCCCTCCACTTT. Protein product: CASRPRTGGNSPLHF. Supplemented by reference TRBV2 and TRBJ1-6, the full variable domain reads EPEVTQTPSHQVTQMGQEVILRCVPISNHLYFYWYRQILGQKVEFLVSFYNNEISEKSEIFDDQFSVERPDGSNFTLKIRSTKLEDSAMYFCASRPRTGGNSPLHFGNGTRLTVT.

This chain uses TRBV2 with TRBJ1-1; D possibly corresponds to TRBD1 (6 bases). This CDR3 is 12 amino acids long. Germline CDR1 and CDR2: SNHLY and FYNNEI. Trimming removed 4 bases at V and 5 bases at J, with 8 bases between. The CDR3 coding sequence is TGTGCCAGCAGTGTAGGGGGAACTGAAGCTTTCTTT. Protein: CASSVGGTEAFF.